This record looks at one T cell receptor beta chain sequence and its context. The protocol was immunoSEQ multiplex PCR, while the TCRdb copy is restricted to in-frame clones and leaves out a portion. The table records around 13,000 clones, 80% to 90% of them present only once. This sample is part of a study of technical replicates of blood from several donors. The source material was PBMCs. The origin of this receptor is a human donor in good health.

CDR3 loop: CASSGPGQGSNEQYF. The CDR3, as DNA: TGTGCCAGCAGCGGTCCGGGACAGGGGTCTAACGAGCAGTACTTC. The chain is built from TRBV6-6 and TRBJ2-7; 10 nucleotides match TRBD1. The germline gives CDR1 MNHNY, CDR2 SVGAGI (reference sequence). CDR3 length: 15 amino acids. Unmatched junction bases numbered 10, after V lost 6 bases and J lost 5 bases.